This T cell receptor beta chain emerged from a study of cytomegalovirus exposure and HLA in healthy donors. Study information: Findings of an earlier analysis included around 120 million unique TCR beta sequences from 190 million or so T cells. Study-level points and caveats: Immune exposure information available was restricted to CMV serostatus. A later analysis linked a missense DCLRE1C variant to TCR beta V- and J-gene trimming.

PCR used 60 Vbeta primers and 13 Jbeta primers. Generated by immunoSEQ multiplex PCR, the TCRdb table keeps only in-frame clones and is missing some. The data contain about 140,000 clones, roughly 80% of them singletons. This clone was seen a handful of times. Its target is unknown. Germline V gene sequence: CDR1 ENHRY, CDR2 SYGVKD. The CDR3 is made up of 12 amino acids. Trimming removed 3 bases from V and 8 bases from J, with 8 bases in between. Sequenced: PBMCs. The chain has TRBV10-3 and TRBJ1-5; no clear D. The TCR was taken from a woman in her 40s in good health and CMV-seropositive. DNA of the CDR3: TGTGCCATCAGTGATTGGGGAGAGCCCCAGCATTTT. It codes for CAISDWGEPQHF.